The 18 T cell receptor beta chains in this list originate from one sample, sequenced in a study of blood T cell repertoires in COVID-19. The table came from immunoSEQ multiplex PCR; TCRdb's copy has only in-frame clones and leaves some out. The table has around 130,000 clones, roughly four fifths seen once; the top ten hold 9.5% to 15%. Sequencing was done on a sample of peripheral blood. These TCRs come from a human donor in a cohort sampled during active COVID-19.

The chain uses TRBV5-1 and TRBJ1-3, with D possibly TRBD1 on 6 matching bases. CDR3 length: 18 residues. V was trimmed by 3 bases and J by 0 bases, leaving 19 bases between them. Germline V CDR1 and CDR2: SGHRS, YFSETQ. As DNA, the CDR3 is TGCGCCAGCAGCTCGGCCCCCCAAGGGGGAAGCTCTGGAAACACCATATATTTT. Translated, it gives CASSSAPQGGSSGNTIYF.

At least ten counts were recorded for this clone. The chain carries TRBV7-8 and TRBJ1-1; D might be TRBD1 (6 bases). The CDR3 sequence is 14 residues long. Trimming stripped 5 bases from V and 9 bases from J, with 19 bases between. In germline, CDR1 is SGHVS, CDR2 FQNEAQ. The CDR3 DNA is TGTGCCAGCAGCCCAAGAGGGGGTTTAATGAAAGCTTTCTTT. Its protein product is CASSPRGGLMKAFF.

The chain carries TRBV2 and TRBJ1-3; TRBD1 agrees at 7 bases. V gave up 6 bases and J gave up 0 bases; unmatched junction bases: 5. The germline CDR1 and CDR2 sequences are SNHLY and FYNNEI. The CDR3 extends over 15 amino acids. DNA of the CDR3: TGTGCCAGCAGGCGACAGGGTTCCTCTGGAAACACCATATATTTT. This translates into CASRRQGSSGNTIYF.

The chain recombines TRBV7-9 with TRBJ2-7; no firm D call. Trimming left V 5 bases short and J 3 bases short, with 11 bases between. Germline CDR1 is SEHNR and CDR2 is FQNEAQ (reference sequence). CDR3 length equals 13 residues. The CDR3: CASSRDGRYEQYF. The CDR3, as DNA: TGTGCCAGCAGCAGGGATGGCCGCTACGAGCAGTACTTC.

This chain links TRBV10-3 with TRBJ2-7; 8 nucleotides line up with TRBD1. The CDR3 extends over 14 amino acids. CDR1 and CDR2 from the germline V gene are ENHRY and SYGVKD. V lost 4 bases to trimming and J lost 3 bases; unmatched junction nucleotides: 5. The chain's CDR3 is CAISGKTGDYEQYF. The CDR3 coding sequence is TGTGCCATCAGTGGAAAGACAGGGGACTACGAGCAGTACTTC.

The V gene is TRBV5-6, the J gene TRBJ2-1; TRBD2 aligns across 12 bases. The CDR3 sequence is 15 residues long. V lost 3 bases and J lost 4; bases outside the gene matches: 2. Germline V CDR1 and CDR2: SGHDT, YYEEEE. CDR3 DNA sequence: TGTGCCAGCAGCTCGACTAGCGGGGGTTACAATGAGCAGTTCTTC. Protein product: CASSSTSGGYNEQFF.

The rearrangement uses TRBV6-6 and TRBJ1-6; D may be TRBD1 (5 bases). This CDR3 has 16 residues. Germline CDR1 reads MNHNY; CDR2 reads SVGAGI (reference sequence). V was pared by 10 bases and J by 5 bases, with 21 bases between. The DNA of the CDR3 is TGTGCCATCAAAACGAGAGGAGGGGTCGATAATTCACCCCTCCACTTT. This translates into CAIKTRGGVDNSPLHF.

The chain employs TRBV6-6 and TRBJ2-7; D might be TRBD1 (6 bases). Trimming shortened V by 7 bases and J by 4 bases, and 23 bases separated the two germline ends. The CDR3 is 16 amino acids. Per the germline V gene, CDR1 is MNHNY and CDR2 is SVGAGI (reference sequence). Here the CDR3 DNA reads TGTGCCAGCATCCGGGGCTTGACAGGTTTCCCTTACGAGCAGTACTTC. Translation: CASIRGLTGFPYEQYF.

This clone was detected only a few times. This chain connects TRBV30 to TRBJ1-6, with 8 bases identical to TRBD1. Germline V gives CDR1 GTSNPN, CDR2 SVGIG (reference sequence). Losses at the gene ends were 5 bases for V and 10 bases for J; bases not matched to a gene: 10. The CDR3 is 14 amino acids. CDR3 amino acids: CAWGSGQGGSPLHF. Here the CDR3 DNA reads TGTGCCTGGGGAAGTGGACAGGGAGGGTCACCCCTCCACTTT.

The rearrangement joins TRBV7-2 to TRBJ1-1; 7 bases are shared with TRBD1. Germline assignment: CDR1 SGHTA and CDR2 FQGNSA. This CDR3 contains 14 residues. J was trimmed by 5 bases and V by 5 bases; bases with no gene match: 8. The DNA of the CDR3 is TGTGCCAGCAGCACCAGACAGGGAAGGACTGAAGCTTTCTTT. Its translation is CASSTRQGRTEAFF.

V gene TRBV27 combines with J gene TRBJ2-2; TRBD2 matches at 7 bases. The CDR3 runs to 13 residues. Germline V gene sequence: CDR1 MNHEY, CDR2 SMNVEV (reference sequence). The V and J ends lost 8 bases and 1 base, in that order; junction bases with no gene match: 1. The CDR3 nucleotides read TGTGCCAGCCGCGGGGGGAACACCGGGGAGCTGTTTTTT. Protein product: CASRGGNTGELFF.

This rearrangement joins TRBV9 to TRBJ1-5, with D possibly being TRBD1 (6 bases). V was pared by 1 base and J by 2 bases, with 7 bases between. Looked up from germline, CDR1 is SGDLS and CDR2 is YYNGEE. The CDR3 has 14 residues. The CDR3 sequence is CASSVSGGNQPQHF. Written as DNA, the CDR3 is TGTGCCAGCAGCGTATCAGGGGGCAATCAGCCCCAGCATTTT.

The chain recombines TRBV25-1 with TRBJ1-6; maybe TRBD1 (5 bases). Germline V CDR1 and CDR2: MGHDK, SYGVNS. CDR3 length equals 13 residues. V lost 4 bases, J lost 12 bases, and 13 bases lay in between. This CDR3 reads CASSGFGGEPLHF. The CDR3, as DNA: TGTGCCAGCAGTGGGTTTGGGGGGGAACCCCTCCACTTT.

The chain combines TRBV7-3 with TRBJ2-3; TRBD2 matches at 10 bases. Germline trimming cut 5 bases from V and 1 base from J; bases unmatched to any gene: 9. CDR1 is SGHTA, CDR2 FQGTGA, per germline. The length of the CDR3 is 17 residues. CDR3 residues: CASSPPPTSGGTDTQYF. Here the CDR3 DNA reads TGTGCCAGCAGCCCCCCGCCCACTAGCGGGGGCACAGATACGCAGTATTTT.

The chain carries TRBV13 and TRBJ1-2; 8 bases line up with TRBD1. J lost 5 bases, V lost 4 bases, and 9 bases had no gene match. The CDR3 contains 15 residues. Germline CDR1 reads PRHDT; CDR2 reads FYEKMQ (reference sequence). CDR3 residues: CASSYSRDRLYGYTF. The DNA of the CDR3 is TGTGCCAGCAGCTACAGCCGGGACAGGCTTTATGGCTACACCTTC.

This clone came up once. The chain recombines TRBV13 with TRBJ2-1, with unresolved D. Germline assignment: CDR1 PRHDT and CDR2 FYEKMQ (reference sequence). The CDR3 loop spans 15 amino acids. Trimming pared 0 bases from V and 3 bases from J, leaving 9 bases between. The CDR3 protein is CASSLGAQVYNEQFF. The DNA of the CDR3 is TGTGCCAGCAGCTTAGGAGCTCAGGTCTACAATGAGCAGTTCTTC.

The rearrangement links TRBV5-1 to TRBJ2-7, with 11 bases lining up with TRBD1. The length of the CDR3 is 15 residues. V lost 6 bases to trimming and J lost 2 bases; unmatched junction nucleotides: 7. Germline loops: CDR1 SGHRS, CDR2 YFSETQ. CDR3 DNA sequence: TGCGCCAGCACTAATGGGACAGGGGGACCCTACGAGCAGTACTTC. Translation: CASTNGTGGPYEQYF.

The chain combines TRBV4-2 with TRBJ2-5, with D possibly being TRBD1 (6 bases). Germline values: CDR1 LGHNA, CDR2 YNFKEQ. The CDR3 runs to 13 residues. The ends were cut back, 9 bases at V and 0 bases at J, with 11 bases in the middle. The CDR3 spells CASPDRYQETQYF. DNA of the CDR3: TGTGCCAGTCCCGACAGGTACCAAGAGACCCAGTACTTC.